This T cell receptor (beta chain) was identified in a study of OX40 agonist ivuxolimab in advanced cancers. The overall study: The dose-escalation group included hepatocellular carcinoma, melanoma, renal cell carcinoma and head and neck cancer. Whole-study findings and limits: Expanded clones tended on average to be more numerous among CD8+ T cells than CD4+.

The table came from immunoSEQ multiplex PCR; TCRdb's copy has only in-frame clones and leaves some out. The sample contains fewer than 35,000 clones, about four fifths of which appear only once. Regarding this clone: What it recognizes is unknown.

Germline-derived CDR1 and CDR2 are SEHNR and FQNEAQ (reference sequence). V lost 1 base and J 5 bases, leaving 6 bases between the germline ends. The CDR3 sequence is 13 residues long. The sequence was collected from an adult with an advanced solid tumor such as melanoma, head and neck, liver or kidney cancer. This specimen consisted of CD4+ or CD8+ T cells sorted from blood, obtained in a trial of the OX40 agonist ivuxolimab. This sequence joins TRBV7-9 and TRBJ2-1, with unresolved D. CDR3 loop: CASSLGSHNEQFF. CDR3 nucleotides: TGTGCCAGCAGCTTAGGGTCCCACAATGAGCAGTTCTTC.